The 13 T cell receptor beta chains below were found in one sample sequenced in a study of cytomegalovirus exposure and HLA in healthy donors (dated by TCRdb to 2015 to 2018). Library creation used the immunoSEQ multiplex PCR assay. The multiplex PCR relied on a mix of 60 forward primers for TCR Vbeta segments and 13 reverse primers for TCR Jbeta segments. TCRdb stores this immuneACCESS table with in-frame sequences only. Part of the clones is absent; in the studies checked, under half of the shortfall reflects unresolved V genes, and no reason is known for the rest. Here the sample has fewer than 150,000 clones; about four fifths occur a single time. Over 2.5% of the sample lies in the top ten. The sequenced sample consisted of PBMCs. All receptors derive from a male donor in good health and CMV-seronegative.

This chain links TRBV19 with TRBJ2-1, with D possibly TRBD2 on 6 matching bases. There are 17 residues in the CDR3. Germline-derived CDR1 and CDR2 are LNHDA and SQIVND (reference sequence). Trimming pared 5 bases from V and 0 bases from J, leaving 17 bases between. DNA of the CDR3: TGTGCCAGTAGTCCATTCCTAGCGAGAAGCTCCTACAATGAGCAGTTCTTC. This gives the protein CASSPFLARSSYNEQFF.

The chain couples TRBV2 to TRBJ1-2; 12 nucleotides align to TRBD1. The germline V gene has CDR1 SNHLY and CDR2 FYNNEI. With V trimmed by 6 bases and J by 8 bases, 4 bases remained unmatched. The CDR3 loop spans 13 amino acids. CDR3 in amino acids: CASRGGQGAGYTF. For the CDR3, the DNA is TGTGCCAGCAGGGGGGGACAGGGGGCCGGCTACACCTTC.

In its sample, this clone was seen once. The rearrangement links TRBV11-2 to TRBJ2-5; 15 bases agree with TRBD2. The CDR3 loop spans 17 amino acids. CDR1 and CDR2 from the germline V gene are SGHAT and FQNNGV. The junction had 9 bases not matched to a gene; V was cut back by 5 bases and J by 5 bases. This CDR3 is CASSPGTSGRRIETQYF. In DNA, the CDR3 is TGTGCCAGCAGCCCCGGGACTAGCGGGAGGAGGATCGAGACCCAGTACTTC.

This chain connects TRBV27 to TRBJ2-7; D may be TRBD2 (6 bases). CDR1 and CDR2 from the germline V gene are MNHEY and SMNVEV (reference sequence). The CDR3 is 18 amino acids. The V and J ends lost 3 bases and 4 bases respectively, with 25 bases between them. The CDR3 DNA is TGTGCCAGCAGTTTTGGGGGGTCTTTAGACGGAACAGCTTACGAGCAGTACTTC. As protein: CASSFGGSLDGTAYEQYF.

V and J are TRBV5-1 and TRBJ2-1; 8 positions agree with TRBD2. This CDR3 region has 15 residues. Germline CDR1 reads SGHRS; CDR2 reads YFSETQ. J gave up 10 bases and V 4 bases, and 13 bases lay outside the gene matches. In DNA form, the CDR3 reads TGCGCCAGCAGCCCACTCGCGGGGGGTCCCATCGAGCAGTTCTTC. Amino acids: CASSPLAGGPIEQFF.

V and J are TRBV7-9 and TRBJ2-2, with D unclear. V was cut by 3 bases and J by 8 bases, with 13 bases left in between. The CDR3 has 14 residues. Germline assignment: CDR1 SEHNR and CDR2 FQNEAQ (reference sequence). DNA of the CDR3: TGTGCCAGCAGCTTTAGAGACGCGAGGGGGGAGCTGTTTTTT. It codes for CASSFRDARGELFF.

This clone was recorded a few times. The rearrangement links TRBV7-2 to TRBJ2-2; 8 nucleotides match TRBD2. The V and J ends lost 1 base and 1 base, in that order; junction bases with no gene match: 2. The CDR3 has 16 residues. CDR1 is SGHTA and CDR2 is FQGNSA in the germline V gene. In DNA, the CDR3 is TGTGCCAGCAGCTTAGTGCGGGGGGAGAACACCGGGGAGCTGTTTTTT. The encoded protein is CASSLVRGENTGELFF. Full variable domain (missing parts from reference TRBV7-2 and TRBJ2-2): GAGVSQSPSNKVTEKGKDVELRCDPISGHTALYWYRQSLGQGLEFLIYFQGNSAPDKSGLPSDRFSAERTGGSVSTLTIQRTQQEDSAVYLCASSLVRGENTGELFFGEGSRLTVL.

V usage is TRBV4-1 and J usage is TRBJ2-5; maybe TRBD1 (5 bases). The CDR3 is made up of 18 amino acids. Germline V CDR1 and CDR2: MGHRA, YSYEKL. V shed 1 base and J shed 1 base, with 19 bases lying between them. CDR3 in amino acids: CASSQGWAGGGAQETQYF. The DNA for the CDR3 is TGCGCCAGCAGCCAAGGGTGGGCCGGTGGTGGGGCCCAAGAGACCCAGTACTTC.

The table lists this clone with a few counts. The CDR3 is CASSFGSAAGELFF. The CDR3 DNA reads TGTGCCAGCAGTTTCGGGTCGGCCGCCGGGGAGCTGTTTTTT. The rearrangement links TRBV27 to TRBJ2-2; no clear D. The germline V and J ends were trimmed by 3 bases and 6 bases, with 11 bases remaining between them. This CDR3 comprises 14 residues. Germline lookup yields CDR1 MNHEY and CDR2 SMNVEV (reference sequence).

About this clone: Mismatch with germline at one junction end may stem from a read error. This chain uses TRBV6-1 with TRBJ1-2; weak D call: TRBD1 (5 bases). CDR1 is MNHNS and CDR2 is SASEGT in the germline V gene. CDR3 length equals 14 residues. The CDR3, as DNA: TGTGCCAGCAGTGAAGCGCCCGGGGACTATGGCTACCCCTTC. It specifies CASSEAPGDYGYPF.

Worth noting for this clone: Additional DNA sequences in this sample encode the identical CDR3. The chain employs TRBV2 and TRBJ2-5; 14 bases agree with TRBD2. Germline V gene sequence: CDR1 SNHLY, CDR2 FYNNEI. This CDR3 is built from 15 residues. V was pared by 6 bases and J by 5 bases, with 5 bases of the junction left unmatched. The CDR3 sequence is CASRGTSGSSETQYF. The CDR3 DNA is TGTGCCAGCAGGGGGACTAGCGGGAGTAGTGAGACCCAGTACTTC.

The chain recombines TRBV13 with TRBJ2-5; D is perhaps TRBD2 (6 bases). CDR1 and CDR2 (germline): PRHDT, FYEKMQ (reference sequence). V was shortened by 5 bases and J by 4 bases, with 17 bases between the two germline ends. The CDR3 contains 15 residues. The CDR3 spells CASSTRLELIETQYF. The DNA of the CDR3 is TGTGCCAGCAGCACCCGACTAGAATTAATAGAGACCCAGTACTTC.

In this sample, this clone turned up a few times. V is TRBV7-6 and J is TRBJ2-1, with 8 bases identical to TRBD1. The CDR3 contains 16 residues. V was clipped by 1 base and J by 2 bases; unmatched bases: 4. CDR1 and CDR2 from the germline V gene are SGHVS and FNYEAQ. The CDR3 loop is CASSLGQGNTYNEQFF. The CDR3 DNA follows: TGTGCCAGCAGCTTAGGACAGGGGAACACCTACAATGAGCAGTTCTTC.